The sample holds many counts of the clone carrying this T cell receptor beta chain. The data are from a study of spatial heterogeneity in lung cancer. Individual TCR cDNA molecules each bore their own unique molecular identifier. One entry per CDR3 protein, called by TCRdb with MiXCR from the 5' RACE reads. This sample has around 89,000 distinct CDR3 sequences, with less than 15% found just once. Stated time point: sample taken at primary tumor resection. Unsorted whole RNA from tumor, nontumor lung or frozen PBMC underwent sequencing. The receptor was isolated from a male donor with early-stage non-small cell lung cancer. The sample consisted of PBMCs, taken at surgery.

In DNA, the CDR3 is TGTGCCAGCAGCGGCAGTACGAACACCGGGGAGCTGTTTTTT. Its translation is CASSGSTNTGELFF. The chain employs TRBV7-8 and TRBJ2-2; D remains unclear. Germline CDR1 and CDR2: SGHVS and FQNEAQ. Trimming stripped 5 bases from V and 0 bases from J, with 7 bases between. The CDR3 covers 14 residues. Together with reference TRBV7-8 and TRBJ2-2, the CDR3 gives the full variable domain: GAGVSQSPRYKVAKRGQDVALRCDPISGHVSLFWYQQALGQGPEFLTYFQNEAQLDKSGLPSDRFFAERPEGSVSTLKIQRTQQEDSAVYLCASSGSTNTGELFFGEGSRLTVL.